A single sample is the source of the 3 T cell receptor beta chains below, sequenced in a study of regulatory T cells in long-lasting Graves disease. For TCR beta, libraries came from iRepertoire HTBI primers and Arm-PCR of CDR3 regions. TCRdb fed the multiplex PCR reads into MiXCR, producing one record per CDR3 protein. Of about 450,000 distinct CDR3 sequences listed, about a quarter are singletons. The time point: persistent/refractory GD, antithyroid drugs over 5 years with positive TRAb. Isolated PBMC RNA provided the starting material for the TCR library. The sample consisted of peripheral blood mononuclear cells (PBMCs), taken when the disease was refractory, from a patient treated with antithyroid drugs. These receptor sequences come from a female donor with Graves disease.

This clonotype was counted between two and nine times. This chain uses TRBV20-1 with TRBJ2-7; D might be TRBD2 (6 bases). With 0 bases removed from V and 3 bases from J, the gap between germline ends came to 18 bases. The CDR3 has 16 amino acids. Per the germline V gene, CDR1 is DFQATT and CDR2 is SNEGSKA (reference sequence). The CDR3 bases are TGCAGTGCTAGAGACTCTACCCGGGGGAGGCTCTACGAGCAGTACTTC. Its protein is CSARDSTRGRLYEQYF.

The genes are TRBV3-1 and TRBJ2-7; D is possibly TRBD1 (6 bases). Germline CDR1 and CDR2: LGHDT and YNNKEL (reference sequence). There are 14 residues in the CDR3. Trimming cost V 6 bases and J 0 bases, with 12 bases left between them. CDR3 region: CASRGAGSSYEQYF. The CDR3 DNA reads as TGTGCCAGCAGGGGGGCAGGAAGCTCCTACGAGCAGTACTTC.

This clonotype occurred a few times. The V gene is TRBV12-3 or TRBV12-4, the J gene TRBJ2-2; no reliable D call. V was trimmed by 6 bases and J by 9 bases, leaving 5 bases between them. There are 10 residues in the CDR3. The DNA of the CDR3 is TGTGCCAGCAGCTCTCGGGAGCTGTTTTTT. This translates into CASSSRELFF.